The 16 T cell receptor beta chains in this list originate from one sample, sequenced in a study of beta chain features in type 1 diabetes. cDNA synthesis used the whole RNA isolate, giving expressed TCRB sequences. The assay was immunoSEQ multiplex PCR, and TCRdb's table has in-frame clones only and misses some. The table has under 300,000 clones, 27% seen once. The sequencing sample was made of central memory CD4+ T cells from blood. Receptors were obtained from a man under 40 in good health.

This clone has more than one count but fewer than ten. The chain joins TRBV7-9 to TRBJ1-2; possibly TRBD1 for D (6 bases). The germline V and J ends were trimmed by 3 bases and 4 bases, with 15 bases remaining between them. This CDR3 contains 15 residues. Germline V gives CDR1 SEHNR, CDR2 FQNEAQ (reference sequence). DNA for the CDR3: TGTGCCAGCAGCTTGGAACAGGGAGGGAGCTATGGCTACACCTTC. Its translation: CASSLEQGGSYGYTF.

There are a few counts of this clone. The chain joins TRBV25-1 to TRBJ2-3; 8 bases fit TRBD2. Trimming removed 6 bases from V and 4 bases from J; junction bases left unmatched: 9. The V gene's germline CDR1 is MGHDK and CDR2 SYGVNS. CDR3 length: 15 amino acids. The CDR3 DNA reads TGTGCCAGCAGCCCCGGGGGGGGGTTCGCAGATACGCAGTATTTT. Protein product: CASSPGGGFADTQYF.

The CDR3 protein is CATSPRVRDEQFF. As DNA, the CDR3 is TGTGCCACCAGCCCGCGGGTTCGGGATGAGCAGTTCTTC. The chain uses TRBV15 and TRBJ2-1, with a possible D match to TRBD2 (5 bases). This CDR3 contains 13 residues. Trimming removed 5 bases from V and 8 bases from J, with 13 bases in between. Germline V gene sequence: CDR1 LNHNV, CDR2 YYDKDF (reference sequence).

In regard to this clone: In the same sample, other DNA sequences code for this CDR3. CDR3 protein: CSVQGLGGSKGEQYF. The CDR3 DNA reads as TGCAGCGTGCAGGGACTCGGCGGGAGCAAGGGTGAGCAGTACTTC. This chain joins TRBV29-1 and TRBJ2-7, with 7 bases that match TRBD2. Per the germline V gene, CDR1 is SQVTM and CDR2 is ANQGSEA. The CDR3 is 15 amino acids. The V segment lost 6 bases and the J segment 7 bases; nucleotides outside the gene matches: 18.

This chain uses TRBV2 with TRBJ2-2; D perhaps matches TRBD2 (5 bases). This CDR3 spans 14 amino acids. Germline loops: CDR1 SNHLY, CDR2 FYNNEI. Trimming took 7 bases from V and 2 from J, leaving 11 bases between them. CDR3 nucleotides: TGTGCCAGCATGGAGGCCAGTAACACCGGGGAGCTGTTTTTT. This sequence encodes CASMEASNTGELFF. The whole variable domain, remainder taken from reference TRBV2 and TRBJ2-2, is EPEVTQTPSHQVTQMGQEVILRCVPISNHLYFYWYRQILGQKVEFLVSFYNNEISEKSEIFDDQFSVERPDGSNFTLKIRSTKLEDSAMYFCASMEASNTGELFFGEGSRLTVL.

V usage is TRBV5-1 and J usage is TRBJ2-5; 13 positions match TRBD2. Germline assignment: CDR1 SGHRS and CDR2 YFSETQ. CDR3 length: 16 residues. The J segment lost 2 bases and the V segment lost 6 bases, leaving 7 bases of the junction unmatched. The CDR3 reads CASTPGLAGYQETQYF. The CDR3, as DNA: TGCGCCAGCACTCCGGGACTAGCGGGGTATCAAGAGACCCAGTACTTC.

This chain joins TRBV5-4 and TRBJ1-2, with D possibly being TRBD1 (5 bases). The CDR3 runs 14 residues. Trimming pared 3 bases from V and 3 bases from J, leaving 12 bases between. CDR1 is SGHNT and CDR2 is YYREEE in the germline V gene (reference sequence). The DNA of the CDR3 is TGTGCCAGCAGCTCGGGACGGGCAGACTATGGCTACACCTTC. Encoded protein: CASSSGRADYGYTF.

The chain carries TRBV27 and TRBJ2-5; TRBD2 matches at 12 bases. CDR1 and CDR2 (germline): MNHEY, SMNVEV (reference sequence). CDR3 length: 17 amino acids. The V segment lost 6 bases and the J segment 4 bases; nucleotides outside the gene matches: 12. The CDR3 nucleotides are TGTGCCAGCAGCCCCGGACTAGCGGGGAATTCCCCAGAGACCCAGTACTTC. Residues: CASSPGLAGNSPETQYF.

This chain joins TRBV28 and TRBJ1-2; tentatively, D is TRBD1 (6 bases). V was trimmed by 4 bases and J by 5 bases, leaving 14 bases between them. The CDR3 consists of 14 residues. Looked up from germline, CDR1 is MDHEN and CDR2 is SYDVKM. The CDR3: CASSSGQSPYGYTF. The CDR3, as DNA: TGTGCCAGCAGTTCCGGACAGAGTCCATATGGCTACACCTTC.

This rearrangement joins TRBV5-4 to TRBJ2-5; 7 bases are shared with TRBD1. CDR1 and CDR2 (germline): SGHNT, YYREEE (reference sequence). J gave up 1 base and V 4 bases, and 10 bases lay outside the gene matches. The CDR3 is 16 amino acids. CDR3 sequence (DNA): TGTGCCAGCAGCGGGACAGCCTCCGGCTCCCAAGAGACCCAGTACTTC. It is translated as CASSGTASGSQETQYF.

This chain connects TRBV18 to TRBJ2-1; 15 bases agree with TRBD2. The trim removed 6 bases at V and 8 bases at J, leaving 5 bases unmatched. CDR1 and CDR2 from the germline V gene are KGHSH and LQKENI. The CDR3 has 15 residues. The DNA of the CDR3 is TGTGCCAGCTCCAGGACTAGCGGGAGGGTCGATGAGCAGTTCTTC. Protein sequence: CASSRTSGRVDEQFF. Using reference TRBV18 and TRBJ2-1 for the parts outside the CDR3, the full variable domain is NAGVMQNPRHLVRRRGQEARLRCSPMKGHSHVYWYRQLPEEGLKFMVYLQKENIIDESGMPKERFSAEFPKEGPSILRIQQVVRGDSAAYFCASSRTSGRVDEQFFGPGTRLTVL.

In its sample, this clone was seen many times. This chain connects TRBV5-6 to TRBJ1-4; tentatively, D is TRBD1 (6 bases). In germline, CDR1 is SGHDT, CDR2 YYEEEE. The V end lost 4 bases, the J end lost 11 bases, and 12 bases lay between the germline ends. The CDR3 has 12 residues. In DNA, the CDR3 is TGTGCCAGCAGCAATACAGGGACGAAACTGTTTTTT. Its protein is CASSNTGTKLFF.

Of note for this clone: This CDR3 is also generated by other DNA sequences in the sample. The genes are TRBV7-2 and TRBJ2-1; D is unclear. The CDR3 covers 12 residues. The ends were cut back, 5 bases at V and 7 bases at J, with 9 bases in the middle. Germline CDR1 reads SGHTA; CDR2 reads FQGNSA. The CDR3 reads CASSRSGNEQFF. The CDR3 bases are TGTGCCAGCAGCCGGAGTGGGAATGAGCAGTTCTTC.

The table lists this clone with a few counts. The chain has TRBV14 and TRBJ2-7; D unclear. The V end was cut by 4 bases, the J end by 2 bases, with 15 bases between. CDR1 and CDR2 (germline): SGHDN, FVKESK. CDR3 length: 15 residues. The CDR3 sequence is CASSPRQERPYEQYF. Written as DNA, the CDR3 is TGTGCCAGCAGCCCTCGGCAGGAGAGACCCTACGAGCAGTACTTC.

This clone has more than one count but fewer than ten. This chain uses TRBV15 with TRBJ2-1, with TRBD1 matching over 8 bases. The CDR3 contains 15 residues. Germline assignment: CDR1 LNHNV and CDR2 YYDKDF (reference sequence). Trimming cost V 5 bases and J 8 bases; bases outside gene matches: 11. CDR3 amino acids: CATSAPGQGADEQFF. The CDR3, as DNA: TGTGCCACCAGCGCACCCGGACAGGGCGCGGATGAGCAGTTCTTC.

This chain connects TRBV28 to TRBJ1-1; 7 positions agree with TRBD1. The V gene end was trimmed by 2 bases and the J gene end by 5 bases; junction bases not matched to a gene: 5. Germline V gene sequence: CDR1 MDHEN, CDR2 SYDVKM. This CDR3 is built from 14 residues. In DNA, the CDR3 is TGTGCCAGCAGTTTAACAGGGGCAGTTACTGAAGCTTTCTTT. It encodes CASSLTGAVTEAFF.